This passage covers 5 T cell receptor beta chains from one sample sequenced in a study of human T cells and chemical hapten exposure. The time point was: patch test 1, 2 weeks after DPC sensitization. The sample's treatment: therapeutic diphenylcyclopropenone sensitization with weekly scalp DPC. Using its own MiXCR run on the RACE reads, TCRdb lists one record per CDR3 protein. This table holds tens of thousands of distinct CDR3 sequences, over 9.5% found once. The sequences come from whole blood, collected in connection with sensitization to the hapten diphenylcyclopropenone (DPC). Receptors originate from a man aged 35-49 years with alopecia areata. Some clones in this sample may be carry-over from other donors' samples.

This clonotype turned up a few times. This chain joins TRBV5-6 and TRBJ2-5; no clear D. Germline V gives CDR1 SGHDT, CDR2 YYEEEE. This CDR3 has 12 amino acids. V was shortened by 4 bases and J by 4 bases, with 8 bases between the two germline ends. The chain's CDR3 is CASSRRAETQYF. The CDR3 DNA follows: TGTGCCAGCAGCCGGAGAGCAGAGACCCAGTACTTC.

This chain uses TRBV7-9 with TRBJ2-3, with a weak D call TRBD1 (5 bases). CDR3 length: 14 amino acids. Germline V gene lookup returns CDR1 SEHNR and CDR2 FQNEAQ (reference sequence). Trimming left V 1 base short and J 2 bases short, with 7 bases between. The chain's CDR3 is CASSLVGVTDTQYF. CDR3 coding DNA: TGTGCCAGCAGCTTAGTAGGGGTCACAGATACGCAGTATTTT.

The chain carries TRBV7-2 and TRBJ1-4; 7 bases are shared with TRBD1. V was clipped by 5 bases and J by 4 bases; unmatched bases: 10. Germline values: CDR1 SGHTA, CDR2 FQGNSA. The CDR3 consists of 16 residues. The CDR3 sequence: CASSPFLGTVNEKLFF. DNA of the CDR3: TGTGCCAGCAGCCCATTTCTCGGGACAGTTAATGAAAAACTGTTTTTT. The complete variable domain, with remaining parts taken from reference TRBV7-2 and TRBJ1-4, reads GAGVSQSPSNKVTEKGKDVELRCDPISGHTALYWYRQSLGQGLEFLIYFQGNSAPDKSGLPSDRFSAERTGGSVSTLTIQRTQQEDSAVYLCASSPFLGTVNEKLFFGSGTQLSVL.

This clonotype has ten or more counts. The chain couples TRBV6-6 to TRBJ2-7, with 10 bases identical to TRBD1. CDR1 and CDR2 (germline): MNHNY, SVGAGI (reference sequence). Trimming at V came to 2 bases and at J to 2 bases, leaving 3 bases not matched to a gene. CDR3 length: 15 amino acids. The CDR3 bases are TGTGCCAGCAGTTACCCGGGACAGGGGACCTACGAGCAGTACTTC. Protein: CASSYPGQGTYEQYF.

The chain is built from TRBV5-1 and TRBJ2-5; D not resolved. This CDR3 has 15 residues. V lost 4 bases, J lost 4 bases, and 17 bases lay in between. Germline assignment: CDR1 SGHRS and CDR2 YFSETQ. The CDR3 DNA reads as TGCGCCAGCAGCGAGCATCGGGCTGAATCAGAGACCCAGTACTTC. This sequence encodes CASSEHRAESETQYF.